Below, 14 T cell receptor beta chains from the same sample are listed, as sequenced in a study of lymphopenia after photon versus proton radiotherapy. The assay was immunoSEQ multiplex PCR, and TCRdb's table has in-frame clones only and misses some. The table has 150,000 to 200,000 clones, about 85% seen once. The source was peripheral blood, collected from a patient treated with photon-based radiotherapy. All receptors derive from a man aged 45-65 years with gastric cancer.

This clone showed up just a few times. V and J are TRBV11-2 and TRBJ2-5, with D hard to call. V gave up 2 bases and J gave up 5 bases, with 9 bases separating them. Per the germline V gene, CDR1 is SGHAT and CDR2 is FQNNGV. CDR3 length: 13 amino acids. CDR3 in amino acids: CASSLLGPETQYF. CDR3 in DNA: TGTGCCAGCAGCTTACTAGGGCCGGAGACCCAGTACTTC.

The CDR3 DNA reads TGTGCCAGCAGTTTATCCGGAAGCAATCAGCCCCAGCATTTT. Its translation is CASSLSGSNQPQHF. The chain couples TRBV28 to TRBJ1-5, with D unclear. Trimming took off 1 base at V and 1 base at J, with 5 bases between the two ends. CDR3 length equals 14 residues. Germline CDR1 and CDR2: MDHEN and SYDVKM.

The chain recombines TRBV7-2 with TRBJ1-3, with D possibly TRBD1 on 5 matching bases. The CDR3 totals 14 residues. Germline CDR1 reads SGHTA; CDR2 reads FQGNSA. Trimming removed 5 bases from V and 3 bases from J, with 11 bases in between. DNA for the CDR3: TGTGCCAGCAGCGAGTACAGGCTTGGAAACACCATATATTTT. Its translation is CASSEYRLGNTIYF.

The J gene is TRBJ2-3, the V gene TRBV7-9; 7 bases align to TRBD2. The germline gives CDR1 SEHNR, CDR2 FQNEAQ (reference sequence). The CDR3 is 16 residues long. V shed 1 base and J 0 bases; nucleotides not matched to a gene: 4. The CDR3: CASSLGLAESTDTQYF. The DNA of the CDR3 is TGTGCCAGCAGCTTAGGCCTAGCGGAGAGCACAGATACGCAGTATTTT.

CDR3 DNA sequence: TGTGCCAGCAGTCAGGGCAATCAGCCCCAGCATTTT. Its translation is CASSQGNQPQHF. The chain recombines TRBV6-5 with TRBJ1-5, with D hard to call. This CDR3 has 12 amino acids. The ends were cut back, 5 bases at V and 2 bases at J, with 4 bases in the middle. Germline lookup yields CDR1 MNHEY and CDR2 SVGAGI.

As to this clone: Other DNA sequences within the sample encode an identical CDR3. The chain has TRBV7-9 and TRBJ2-3; no definite D call. Trimming cost V 1 base and J 5 bases, with 7 bases left between them. The CDR3 contains 13 residues. Germline CDR1 and CDR2: SEHNR and FQNEAQ (reference sequence). DNA of the CDR3: TGTGCCAGCAGCTTAGAATCGGGAGATACGCAGTATTTT. Protein sequence: CASSLESGDTQYF.

The chain joins TRBV10-3 to TRBJ1-1, with D possibly matching TRBD1 (5 bases). The germline V gene encodes CDR1 ENHRY and CDR2 SYGVKD. CDR3 length: 13 amino acids. V gave up 9 bases and J gave up 1 base, with 12 bases separating them. CDR3 bases: TGTGCCATACAGAGACAGCCGAACACTGAAGCTTTCTTT. Translation gives CAIQRQPNTEAFF.

The rearrangement uses TRBV4-2 and TRBJ2-7, with 9 bases that match TRBD2. Germline-derived CDR1 and CDR2 are LGHNA and YNFKEQ. The V segment lost 5 bases and the J segment 4 bases; nucleotides outside the gene matches: 9. The CDR3 runs 15 residues. Written as DNA, the CDR3 is TGTGCCAGCAGCGCTAGCGGGAAAAGGGGTTACGAGCAGTACTTC. Its protein is CASSASGKRGYEQYF.

V usage is TRBV6-5 and J usage is TRBJ2-3; 8 bases align to TRBD2. Germline V lookup: CDR1 MNHEY, CDR2 SVGAGI. This CDR3 spans 14 amino acids. Trimming at V came to 6 bases and at J to 2 bases, leaving 4 bases not matched to a gene. The DNA of the CDR3 is TGTGCCAGCAGCCTCGGGGGGGTCACAGATACGCAGTATTTT. Protein sequence: CASSLGGVTDTQYF.

This chain links TRBV19 with TRBJ2-1, with 10 positions matching TRBD1. V lost 1 base to trimming and J lost 7 bases; unmatched junction nucleotides: 1. The CDR3 is made up of 14 amino acids. Germline V gives CDR1 LNHDA, CDR2 SQIVND (reference sequence). CDR3 bases: TGTGCCAGTAGTATAGGGACAGGGGGGAATGAGCAGTTCTTC. Amino acid sequence: CASSIGTGGNEQFF.

The J gene is TRBJ1-4, the V gene TRBV6-6; 10 nucleotides match TRBD1. The CDR3 covers 15 residues. Germline CDR1 and CDR2: MNHNY and SVGAGI (reference sequence). V lost 5 bases, J lost 8 bases, and 8 bases stayed unmatched. CDR3 coding DNA: TGTGCCAGCAGTGCCCCCGGACAGGGGGACGAAAAACTGTTTTTT. Protein product: CASSAPGQGDEKLFF.

The rearrangement joins TRBV5-3 to TRBJ1-5; 8 bases align to TRBD1. TRBV5-3 is known as an ORF, though its function is uncertain. V lost 5 bases to trimming and J lost 1 base; unmatched junction nucleotides: 8. This CDR3 has 16 amino acids. The CDR3 here is CARREDRGLSNQPQHF. For the CDR3, the DNA is TGTGCCAGAAGGGAAGACAGGGGCTTAAGCAATCAGCCCCAGCATTTT.

The chain employs TRBV5-4 and TRBJ2-7, with 8 bases fitting TRBD2. Trimming cost V 2 bases and J 6 bases; bases outside gene matches: 7. The CDR3 loop spans 14 amino acids. Germline V gene lookup returns CDR1 SGHNT and CDR2 YYREEE (reference sequence). CDR3 bases: TGTGCCAGCAGCTTAGCGGGAGCTCCTCGCGAGCAGTACTTC. It encodes CASSLAGAPREQYF.

The chain links TRBV5-4 to TRBJ2-6; D uncertain. The ends were cut back, 3 bases at V and 1 base at J, with 5 bases in the middle. CDR1 SGHNT and CDR2 YYREEE come from the germline V gene (reference sequence). The CDR3 covers 14 residues. The CDR3 sequence is CASSSYSGANVLTF. The CDR3 DNA sequence: TGTGCCAGCAGCTCTTATTCTGGGGCCAACGTCCTGACTTTC.